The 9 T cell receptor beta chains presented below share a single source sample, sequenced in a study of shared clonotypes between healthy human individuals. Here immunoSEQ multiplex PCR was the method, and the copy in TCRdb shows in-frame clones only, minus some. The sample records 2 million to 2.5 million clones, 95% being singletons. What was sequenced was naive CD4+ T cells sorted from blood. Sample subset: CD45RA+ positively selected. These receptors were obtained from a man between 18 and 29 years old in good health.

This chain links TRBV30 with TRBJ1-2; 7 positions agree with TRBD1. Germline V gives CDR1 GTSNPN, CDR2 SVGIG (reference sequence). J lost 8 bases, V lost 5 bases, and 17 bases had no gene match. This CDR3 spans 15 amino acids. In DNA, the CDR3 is TGTGCCTGGGGTCGACGCGCCGACAGGGACGGAGGCTACACCTTC. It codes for CAWGRRADRDGGYTF.

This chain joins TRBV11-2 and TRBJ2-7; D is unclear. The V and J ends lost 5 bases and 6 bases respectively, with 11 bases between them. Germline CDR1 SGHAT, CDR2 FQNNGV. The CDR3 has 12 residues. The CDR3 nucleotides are TGTGCCAGCAGCCCCACCCTTGGCGAGCAGTACTTC. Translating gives CASSPTLGEQYF. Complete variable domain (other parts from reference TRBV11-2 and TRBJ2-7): EAGVAQSPRYKIIEKRQSVAFWCNPISGHATLYWYQQILGQGPKLLIQFQNNGVVDDSQLPKDRFSAERLKGVDSTLKIQPAKLEDSAVYLCASSPTLGEQYFGPGTRLTVT.

DNA for the CDR3: TGTGCCAGCAGCTCGACTTCCCGGGACAGGGGTTTTCAGCCCCAGCATTTT. Its translation: CASSSTSRDRGFQPQHF. The J gene is TRBJ1-5, the V gene TRBV7-2; 10 bases match TRBD1. The CDR3 totals 17 residues. Losses at the gene ends were 4 bases for V and 6 bases for J; bases not matched to a gene: 12. Germline V gene lookup returns CDR1 SGHTA and CDR2 FQGNSA.

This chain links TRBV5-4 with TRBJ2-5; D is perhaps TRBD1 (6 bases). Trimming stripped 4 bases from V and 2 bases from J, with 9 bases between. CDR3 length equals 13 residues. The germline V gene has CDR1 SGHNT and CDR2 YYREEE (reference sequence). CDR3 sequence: CASSRGQQETQYF. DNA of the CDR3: TGTGCCAGCAGCCGGGGACAACAAGAGACCCAGTACTTC.

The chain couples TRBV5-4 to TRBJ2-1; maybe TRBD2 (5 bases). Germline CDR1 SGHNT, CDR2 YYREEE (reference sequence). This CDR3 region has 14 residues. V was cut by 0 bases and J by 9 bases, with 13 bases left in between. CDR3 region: CASSLDQGRAEQFF. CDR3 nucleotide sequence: TGTGCCAGCAGCTTGGACCAAGGGCGGGCTGAGCAGTTCTTC. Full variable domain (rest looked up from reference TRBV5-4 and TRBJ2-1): ETGVTQSPTHLIKTRGQQVTLRCSSQSGHNTVSWYQQALGQGPQFIFQYYREEENGRGNFPPRFSGLQFPNYSSELNVNALELDDSALYLCASSLDQGRAEQFFGPGTRLTVL.

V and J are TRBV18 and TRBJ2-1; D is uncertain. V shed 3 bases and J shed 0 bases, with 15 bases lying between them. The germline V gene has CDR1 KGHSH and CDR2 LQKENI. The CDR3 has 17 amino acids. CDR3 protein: CASSPSSGLSSYNEQFF. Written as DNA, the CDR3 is TGTGCCAGCTCACCGTCATCCGGTTTGAGCTCCTACAATGAGCAGTTCTTC.

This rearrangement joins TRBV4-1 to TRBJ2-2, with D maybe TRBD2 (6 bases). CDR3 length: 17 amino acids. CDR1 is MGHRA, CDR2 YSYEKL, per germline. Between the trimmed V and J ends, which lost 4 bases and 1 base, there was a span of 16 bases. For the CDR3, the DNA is TGCGCCAGCAGCCGCCCCCCCAGCGGGTTGAACACCGGGGAGCTGTTTTTT. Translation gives CASSRPPSGLNTGELFF.

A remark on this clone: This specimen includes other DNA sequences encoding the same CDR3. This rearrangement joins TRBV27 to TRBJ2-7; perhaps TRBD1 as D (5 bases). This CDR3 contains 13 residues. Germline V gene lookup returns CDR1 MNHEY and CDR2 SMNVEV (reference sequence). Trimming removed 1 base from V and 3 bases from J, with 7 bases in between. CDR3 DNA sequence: TGTGCCAGCAGTTTATGGGGCGGCTACGAGCAGTACTTC. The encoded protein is CASSLWGGYEQYF.

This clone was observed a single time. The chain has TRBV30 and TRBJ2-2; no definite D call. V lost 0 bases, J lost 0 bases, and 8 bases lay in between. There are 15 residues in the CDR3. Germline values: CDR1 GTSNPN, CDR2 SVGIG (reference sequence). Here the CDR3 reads CAWSVPLANTGELFF. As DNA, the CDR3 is TGTGCCTGGAGTGTCCCTCTCGCGAACACCGGGGAGCTGTTTTTT.